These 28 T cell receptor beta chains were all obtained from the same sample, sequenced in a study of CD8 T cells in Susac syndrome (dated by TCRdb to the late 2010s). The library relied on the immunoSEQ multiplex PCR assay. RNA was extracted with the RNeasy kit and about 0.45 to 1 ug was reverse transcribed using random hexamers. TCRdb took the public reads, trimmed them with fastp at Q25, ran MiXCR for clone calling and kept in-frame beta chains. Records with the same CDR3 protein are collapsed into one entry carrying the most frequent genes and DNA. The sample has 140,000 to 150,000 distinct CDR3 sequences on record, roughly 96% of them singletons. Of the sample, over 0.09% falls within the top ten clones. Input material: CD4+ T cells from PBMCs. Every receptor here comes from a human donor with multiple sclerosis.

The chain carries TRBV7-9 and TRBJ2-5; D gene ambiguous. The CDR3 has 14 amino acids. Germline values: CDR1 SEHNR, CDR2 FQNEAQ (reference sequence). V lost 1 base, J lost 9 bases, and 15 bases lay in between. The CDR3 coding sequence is TGTGCCAGCAGCTTAGGGCCAAGCAGTGGAGCCCAGTACTTC. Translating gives CASSLGPSSGAQYF.

The CDR3: CASTLRRGQYSYEQYF. In nucleotides, the CDR3 is TGTGCCAGCACCCTCAGGCGGGGACAGTACTCCTACGAGCAGTACTTC. V usage is TRBV7-9 and J usage is TRBJ2-7; a possible D gene is TRBD1 (7 bases). The V end lost 7 bases, the J end lost 0 bases, and 19 bases lay between the germline ends. The CDR3 covers 16 residues. The germline V gene encodes CDR1 SEHNR and CDR2 FQNEAQ (reference sequence).

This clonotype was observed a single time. The CDR3 DNA is TGTGCCAGCTCGACAGGCCGAACCTACGAGCAGTACTTC. It specifies CASSTGRTYEQYF. The gene calls are TRBV2 and TRBJ2-7; D is possibly TRBD1 (6 bases). The CDR3 runs to 13 residues. V was shortened by 8 bases and J by 2 bases, with 13 bases between the two germline ends. Germline CDR1 SNHLY, CDR2 FYNNEI.

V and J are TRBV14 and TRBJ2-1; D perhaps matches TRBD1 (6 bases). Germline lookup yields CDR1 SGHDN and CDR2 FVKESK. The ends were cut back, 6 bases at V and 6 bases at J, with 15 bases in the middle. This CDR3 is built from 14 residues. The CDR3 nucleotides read TGTGCCAGCAGTCGGAACAGGGTTATCAATGAGCAGTTCTTC. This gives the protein CASSRNRVINEQFF.

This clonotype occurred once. The chain's CDR3 is CASSFGGQGAADTQYF. The CDR3 region has the DNA TGTGCCAGCAGCTTTGGAGGACAGGGGGCAGCAGATACGCAGTATTTT. The V gene is TRBV5-4, the J gene TRBJ2-3, with 11 bases lining up with TRBD1. The V segment lost 2 bases and the J segment 4 bases; nucleotides outside the gene matches: 6. The germline V gene has CDR1 SGHNT and CDR2 YYREEE (reference sequence). This CDR3 comprises 16 residues.

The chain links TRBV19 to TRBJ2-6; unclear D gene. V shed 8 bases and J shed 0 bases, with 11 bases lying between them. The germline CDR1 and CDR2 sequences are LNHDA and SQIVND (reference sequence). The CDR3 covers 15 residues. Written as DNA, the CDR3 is TGTGCCAGTCTCACTTTGGGCTCTGGGGCCAACGTCCTGACTTTC. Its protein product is CASLTLGSGANVLTF. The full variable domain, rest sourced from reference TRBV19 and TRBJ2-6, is DGGITQSPKYLFRKEGQNVTLSCEQNLNHDAMYWYRQDPGQGLRLIYYSQIVNDFQKGDIAEGYSVSREKKESFPLTVTSAQKNPTAFYLCASLTLGSGANVLTFGAGSRLTVL.

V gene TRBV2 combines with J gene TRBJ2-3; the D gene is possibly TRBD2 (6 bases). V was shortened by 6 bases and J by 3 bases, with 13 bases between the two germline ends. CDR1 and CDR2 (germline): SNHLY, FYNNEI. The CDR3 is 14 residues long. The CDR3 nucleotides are TGTGCCAGCAGACAGAGGGAGGATACAGATACGCAGTATTTT. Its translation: CASRQREDTDTQYF.

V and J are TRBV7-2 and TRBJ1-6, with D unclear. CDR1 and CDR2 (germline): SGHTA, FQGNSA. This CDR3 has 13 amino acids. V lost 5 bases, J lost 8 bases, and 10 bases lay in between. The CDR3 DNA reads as TGTGCCAGCAGCCGACTGTCCGATTCACCCCTCCACTTT. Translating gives CASSRLSDSPLHF.

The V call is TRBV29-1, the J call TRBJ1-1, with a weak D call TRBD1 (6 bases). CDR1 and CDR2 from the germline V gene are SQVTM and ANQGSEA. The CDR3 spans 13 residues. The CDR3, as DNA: TGCAGTGGAGGCAAACAGGGTAACACTGAAGCTTTCTTT. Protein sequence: CSGGKQGNTEAFF. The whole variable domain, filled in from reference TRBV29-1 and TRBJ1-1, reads SAVISQKPSRDICQRGTSLTIQCQVDSQVTMMFWYRQQPGQSLTLIATANQGSEATYESGFVIDKFPISRPNLTFSTLTVSNMSPEDSSIYLCSGGKQGNTEAFFGQGTRLTVV.

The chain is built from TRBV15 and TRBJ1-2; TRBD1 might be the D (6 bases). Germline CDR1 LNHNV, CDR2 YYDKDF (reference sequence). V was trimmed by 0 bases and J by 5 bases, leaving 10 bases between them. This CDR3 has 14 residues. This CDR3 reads CATSREYRVYGYTF. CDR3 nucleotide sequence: TGTGCCACCAGCAGAGAGTACAGGGTATATGGCTACACCTTC.

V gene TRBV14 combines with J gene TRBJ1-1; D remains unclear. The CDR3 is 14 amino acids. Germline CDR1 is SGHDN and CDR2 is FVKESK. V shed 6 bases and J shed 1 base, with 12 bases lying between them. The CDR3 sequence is CASSGGPTNTEAFF. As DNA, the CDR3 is TGTGCCAGCAGTGGAGGACCGACGAACACTGAAGCTTTCTTT.

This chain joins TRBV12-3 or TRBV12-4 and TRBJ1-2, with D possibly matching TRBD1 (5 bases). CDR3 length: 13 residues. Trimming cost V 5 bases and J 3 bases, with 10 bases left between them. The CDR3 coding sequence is TGTGCCAGCAGTCCGGACATGGACTATGGCTACACCTTC. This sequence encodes CASSPDMDYGYTF.

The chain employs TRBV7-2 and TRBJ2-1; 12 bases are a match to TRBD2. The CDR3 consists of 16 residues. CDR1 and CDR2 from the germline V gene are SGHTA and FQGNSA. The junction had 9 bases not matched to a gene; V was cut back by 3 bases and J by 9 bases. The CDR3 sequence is CASSFRGTSGLLEQFF. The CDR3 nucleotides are TGTGCCAGCAGCTTCCGAGGGACTAGCGGGTTACTTGAGCAGTTCTTC. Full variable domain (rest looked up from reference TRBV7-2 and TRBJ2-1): GAGVSQSPSNKVTEKGKDVELRCDPISGHTALYWYRQSLGQGLEFLIYFQGNSAPDKSGLPSDRFSAERTGGSVSTLTIQRTQQEDSAVYLCASSFRGTSGLLEQFFGPGTRLTVL.

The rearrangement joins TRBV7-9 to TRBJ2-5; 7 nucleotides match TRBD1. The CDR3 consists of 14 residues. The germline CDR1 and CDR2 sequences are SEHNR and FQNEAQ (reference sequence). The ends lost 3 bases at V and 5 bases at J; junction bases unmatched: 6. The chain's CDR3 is CASSFDNRGETQYF. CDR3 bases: TGTGCCAGCAGCTTTGACAACAGGGGTGAGACCCAGTACTTC.

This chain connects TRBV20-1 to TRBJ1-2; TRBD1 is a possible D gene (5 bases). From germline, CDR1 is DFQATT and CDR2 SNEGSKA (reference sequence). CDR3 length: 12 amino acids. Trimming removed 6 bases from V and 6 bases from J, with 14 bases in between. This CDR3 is CSARRVSDGYTF. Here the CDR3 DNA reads TGCAGTGCCCGCAGGGTTTCGGATGGCTACACCTTC.

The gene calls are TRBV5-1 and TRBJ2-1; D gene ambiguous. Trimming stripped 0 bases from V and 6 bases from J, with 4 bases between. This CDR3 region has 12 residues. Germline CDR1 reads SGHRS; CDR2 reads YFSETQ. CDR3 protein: CASSLEFNEQFF. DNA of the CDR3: TGCGCCAGCAGCTTGGAGTTCAATGAGCAGTTCTTC.

The DNA of the CDR3 is TGCAGTGCTAGCACTTTAGCGGGGAACACCGGGGAGCTGTTTTTT. Translation gives CSASTLAGNTGELFF. This sequence joins TRBV20-1 and TRBJ2-2; 7 bases align to TRBD2. The CDR3 runs 15 residues. From germline, CDR1 is DFQATT and CDR2 SNEGSKA (reference sequence). V was pared by 3 bases and J by 1 base, with 5 bases of the junction left unmatched.

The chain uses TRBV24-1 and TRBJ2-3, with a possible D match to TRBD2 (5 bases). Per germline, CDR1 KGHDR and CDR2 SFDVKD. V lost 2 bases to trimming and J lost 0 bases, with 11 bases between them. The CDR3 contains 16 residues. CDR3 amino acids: CATSDYSAGSTDTQYF. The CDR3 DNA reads TGTGCCACCAGTGATTACTCGGCGGGTAGCACAGATACGCAGTATTTT.

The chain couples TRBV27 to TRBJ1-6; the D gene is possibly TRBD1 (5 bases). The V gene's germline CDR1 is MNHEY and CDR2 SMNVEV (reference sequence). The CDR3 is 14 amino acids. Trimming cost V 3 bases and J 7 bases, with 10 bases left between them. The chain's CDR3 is CASSFPGRNSPLHF. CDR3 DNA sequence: TGTGCCAGCAGTTTTCCAGGGCGAAATTCACCCCTCCACTTT.

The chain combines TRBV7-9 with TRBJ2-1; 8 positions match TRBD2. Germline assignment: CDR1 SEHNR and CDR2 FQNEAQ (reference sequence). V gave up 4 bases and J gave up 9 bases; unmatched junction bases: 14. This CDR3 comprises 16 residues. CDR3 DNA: TGTGCCAGCAGCTATGTACCGGGACTAGTAGGCTCTGAGCAGTTCTTC. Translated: CASSYVPGLVGSEQFF.

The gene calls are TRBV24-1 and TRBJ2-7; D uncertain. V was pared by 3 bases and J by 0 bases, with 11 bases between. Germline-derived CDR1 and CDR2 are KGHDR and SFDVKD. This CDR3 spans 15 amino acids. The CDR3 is CATSDPVSPSYEQYF. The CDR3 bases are TGTGCCACCAGTGATCCAGTCTCCCCCTCCTACGAGCAGTACTTC.

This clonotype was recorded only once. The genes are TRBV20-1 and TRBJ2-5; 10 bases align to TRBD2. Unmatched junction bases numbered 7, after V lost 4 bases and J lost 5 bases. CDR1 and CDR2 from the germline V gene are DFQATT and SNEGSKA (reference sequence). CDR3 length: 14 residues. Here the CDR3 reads CSAKSGRARETQYF. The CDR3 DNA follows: TGCAGTGCTAAAAGCGGGAGGGCCAGGGAGACCCAGTACTTC.

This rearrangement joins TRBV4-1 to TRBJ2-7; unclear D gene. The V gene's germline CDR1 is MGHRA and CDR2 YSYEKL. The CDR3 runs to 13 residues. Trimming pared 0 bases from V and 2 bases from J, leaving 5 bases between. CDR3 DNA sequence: TGCGCCAGCAGCCAAGAGTATCCCTACGAGCAGTACTTC. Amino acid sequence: CASSQEYPYEQYF.

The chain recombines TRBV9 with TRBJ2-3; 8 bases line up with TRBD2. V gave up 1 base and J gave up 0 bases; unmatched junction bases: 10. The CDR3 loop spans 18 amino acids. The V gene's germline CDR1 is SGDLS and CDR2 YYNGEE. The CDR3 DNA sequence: TGTGCCAGCAGCGTACGAAGCGGGAGTTGGTCGAGCACAGATACGCAGTATTTT. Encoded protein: CASSVRSGSWSSTDTQYF.

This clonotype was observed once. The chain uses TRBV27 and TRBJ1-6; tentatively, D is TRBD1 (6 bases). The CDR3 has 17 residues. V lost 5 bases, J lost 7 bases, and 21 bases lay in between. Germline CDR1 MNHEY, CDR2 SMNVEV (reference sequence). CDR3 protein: CASSPRDTARGNSPLHF. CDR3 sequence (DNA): TGTGCCAGCAGTCCCCGGGACACGGCCCGAGGAAATTCACCCCTCCACTTT.

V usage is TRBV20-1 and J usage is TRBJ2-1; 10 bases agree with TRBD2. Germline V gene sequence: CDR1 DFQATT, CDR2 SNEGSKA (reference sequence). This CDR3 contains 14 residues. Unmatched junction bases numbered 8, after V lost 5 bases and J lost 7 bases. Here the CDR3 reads CSAASGRAPNEQFF. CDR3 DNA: TGCAGTGCTGCGAGCGGGAGGGCCCCGAATGAGCAGTTCTTC.

The CDR3 DNA reads TGTGCCACCAGCAGAGATCGCAGGAACGAGCAGTACTTC. Translation: CATSRDRRNEQYF. The chain recombines TRBV15 with TRBJ2-7; no firm D call. V was trimmed by 0 bases and J by 5 bases, leaving 8 bases between them. CDR3 length: 13 amino acids. CDR1 and CDR2 from the germline V gene are LNHNV and YYDKDF (reference sequence).

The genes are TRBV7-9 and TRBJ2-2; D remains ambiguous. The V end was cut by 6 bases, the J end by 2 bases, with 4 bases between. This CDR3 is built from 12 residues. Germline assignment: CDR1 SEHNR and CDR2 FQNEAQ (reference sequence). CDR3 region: CASRPNTGELFF. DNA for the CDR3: TGTGCCAGCAGACCAAACACCGGGGAGCTGTTTTTT.